These 10 T cell receptor beta chains share one sample of origin, sequenced in a study of cytomegalovirus exposure and HLA in healthy donors. TCRdb keeps only in-frame clones here, not all; method: immunoSEQ multiplex PCR. The repertoire has over 200,000 clones, around 88% of them found once; the top ten carry around 3%. The sequencing sample was made of PBMCs. The source is a woman between 18 and 30 years old in good health and CMV-seronegative.

The rearrangement links TRBV30 to TRBJ2-1; perhaps TRBD2 as D (6 bases). The CDR3 runs 15 residues. Germline values: CDR1 GTSNPN, CDR2 SVGIG (reference sequence). V lost 0 bases and J lost 1, with 10 bases in between. CDR3 nucleotides: TGTGCCTGGAGTGTTGGCGGGATTTCCTACAATGAGCAGTTCTTC. This codes for CAWSVGGISYNEQFF.

CDR3 DNA: TGTGCCAGCAGCCAAGAGTCTAGCGGGAGCTACGAGCAGTACTTC. Its translation: CASSQESSGSYEQYF. The chain is built from TRBV4-2 and TRBJ2-7; 10 bases are shared with TRBD2. The CDR3 has 15 residues. V gave up 0 bases and J gave up 3 bases; unmatched junction bases: 2. Germline-derived CDR1 and CDR2 are LGHNA and YNFKEQ.

CDR3 nucleotide sequence: TGTGCCAGTTGCTGGGACAGGGGGCTCGAGCAGTACTTC. As protein: CASCWDRGLEQYF. The chain is built from TRBV28 and TRBJ2-7; 12 bases align to TRBD1. The V gene end was trimmed by 9 bases and the J gene end by 6 bases; junction bases not matched to a gene: 6. Germline V gives CDR1 MDHEN, CDR2 SYDVKM. The CDR3 covers 13 residues.

V gene TRBV6-5 combines with J gene TRBJ2-3, with D tentatively TRBD2 (6 bases). V shed 5 bases and J shed 3 bases, with 15 bases lying between them. Germline V gene data show CDR1 as MNHEY and CDR2 as SVGAGI. The CDR3 has 15 amino acids. The chain's CDR3 is CASSTKGGGTDTQYF. CDR3 DNA: TGTGCCAGCAGTACTAAGGGAGGTGGGACAGATACGCAGTATTTT.

The chain links TRBV7-8 to TRBJ2-1; 11 nucleotides match TRBD2. The CDR3 is 16 amino acids. The germline gives CDR1 SGHVS, CDR2 FQNEAQ. V shed 4 bases and J 2 bases; nucleotides not matched to a gene: 4. In DNA, the CDR3 is TGTGCCAGCAGCTCAATAGCGGGGGGGCCCTACAATGAGCAGTTCTTC. It is translated as CASSSIAGGPYNEQFF.

The chain uses TRBV7-8 and TRBJ2-5, with 8 bases lining up with TRBD2. V shed 3 bases and J 2 bases; nucleotides not matched to a gene: 5. CDR3 size: 15 residues. The germline gives CDR1 SGHVS, CDR2 FQNEAQ. CDR3 in amino acids: CASSLSIAGQETQYF. The CDR3 region has the DNA TGTGCCAGCAGCTTGTCTATAGCGGGGCAAGAGACCCAGTACTTC.

The genes are TRBV2 and TRBJ1-2, with TRBD1 matching over 12 bases. This CDR3 spans 13 amino acids. Germline CDR1 SNHLY, CDR2 FYNNEI. The V segment lost 8 bases and the J segment 7 bases; nucleotides outside the gene matches: 5. The CDR3 reads CASSGTGGFGYTF. DNA for the CDR3: TGTGCCAGCTCCGGGACAGGGGGCTTTGGCTACACCTTC.

This clone has just one count. The rearrangement joins TRBV6-5 to TRBJ1-2, with 7 bases fitting TRBD1. Germline CDR1 MNHEY, CDR2 SVGAGI. Germline trimming cut 0 bases from V and 5 bases from J; bases unmatched to any gene: 9. This CDR3 is built from 16 residues. The DNA for the CDR3 is TGTGCCAGCAGTTACTCGAGGACAGGCCTGAGGTATGGCTACACCTTC. Protein sequence: CASSYSRTGLRYGYTF.

The chain employs TRBV27 and TRBJ1-1; tentatively, D is TRBD1 (6 bases). Trimming left V 5 bases short and J 4 bases short, with 14 bases between. Germline V gene lookup returns CDR1 MNHEY and CDR2 SMNVEV (reference sequence). The length of the CDR3 is 14 residues. CDR3 nucleotides: TGTGCCAGCAGTCCACAGGGTATCGGCACTGAAGCTTTCTTT. The encoded protein is CASSPQGIGTEAFF.

The genes are TRBV18 and TRBJ1-1; tentative D call: TRBD1 (6 bases). Germline CDR1 and CDR2: KGHSH and LQKENI. CDR3 length equals 15 residues. V gave up 3 bases and J gave up 2 bases, with 13 bases separating them. The CDR3 coding sequence is TGTGCCAGCTCACCCTACAGGGAAATCAACACTGAAGCTTTCTTT. Protein: CASSPYREINTEAFF.